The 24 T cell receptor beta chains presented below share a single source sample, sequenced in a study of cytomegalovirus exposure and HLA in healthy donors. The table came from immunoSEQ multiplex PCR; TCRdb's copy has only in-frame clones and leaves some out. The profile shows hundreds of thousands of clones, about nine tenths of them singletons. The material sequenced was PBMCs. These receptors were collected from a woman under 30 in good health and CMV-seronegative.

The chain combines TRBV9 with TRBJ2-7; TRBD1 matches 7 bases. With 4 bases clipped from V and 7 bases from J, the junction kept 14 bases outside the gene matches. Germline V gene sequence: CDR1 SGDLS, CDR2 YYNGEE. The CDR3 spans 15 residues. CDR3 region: CASSPLTGSTKEQYF. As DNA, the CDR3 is TGTGCCAGCAGCCCTTTGACAGGGAGTACGAAGGAGCAGTACTTC.

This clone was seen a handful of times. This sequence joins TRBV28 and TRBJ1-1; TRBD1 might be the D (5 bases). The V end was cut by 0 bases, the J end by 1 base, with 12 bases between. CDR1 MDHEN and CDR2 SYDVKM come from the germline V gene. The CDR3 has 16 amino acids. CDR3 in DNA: TGTGCCAGCAGTTTATGGGCTGACAGTCAGAACACTGAAGCTTTCTTT. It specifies CASSLWADSQNTEAFF.

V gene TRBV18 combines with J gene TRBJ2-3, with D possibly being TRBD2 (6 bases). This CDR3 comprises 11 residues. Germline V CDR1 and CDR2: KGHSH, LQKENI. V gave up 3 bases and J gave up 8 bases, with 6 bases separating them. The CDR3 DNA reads TGTGCCAGCTCACCGGAGGGTACGCAGTATTTT. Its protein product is CASSPEGTQYF.

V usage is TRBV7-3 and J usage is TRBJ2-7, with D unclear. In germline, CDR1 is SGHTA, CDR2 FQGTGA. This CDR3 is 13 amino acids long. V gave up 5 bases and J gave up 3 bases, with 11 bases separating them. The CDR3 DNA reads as TGTGCCAGCAGCCTCTCTCGAGGCTACGAGCAGTACTTC. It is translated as CASSLSRGYEQYF.

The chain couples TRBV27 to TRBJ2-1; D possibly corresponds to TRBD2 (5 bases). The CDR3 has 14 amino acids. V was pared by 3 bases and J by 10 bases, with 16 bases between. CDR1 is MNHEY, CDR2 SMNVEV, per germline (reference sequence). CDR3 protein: CASSFSDWLGEQFF. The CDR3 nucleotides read TGTGCCAGCAGTTTTTCGGACTGGCTGGGGGAGCAGTTCTTC.

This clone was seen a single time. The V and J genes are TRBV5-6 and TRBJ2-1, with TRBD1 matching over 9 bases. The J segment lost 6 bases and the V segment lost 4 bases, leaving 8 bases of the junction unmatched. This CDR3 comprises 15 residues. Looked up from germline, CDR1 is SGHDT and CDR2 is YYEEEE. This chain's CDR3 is CASSPTGGPSNEQFF. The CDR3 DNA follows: TGTGCCAGCAGCCCGACAGGGGGGCCTTCCAATGAGCAGTTCTTC.

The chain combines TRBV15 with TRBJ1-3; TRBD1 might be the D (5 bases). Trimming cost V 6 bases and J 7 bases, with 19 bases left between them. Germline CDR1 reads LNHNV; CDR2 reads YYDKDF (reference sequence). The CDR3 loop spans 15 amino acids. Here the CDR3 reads CATSPVTGLGNTIYF. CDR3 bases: TGTGCCACCAGTCCCGTGACGGGACTGGGGAACACCATATATTTT.

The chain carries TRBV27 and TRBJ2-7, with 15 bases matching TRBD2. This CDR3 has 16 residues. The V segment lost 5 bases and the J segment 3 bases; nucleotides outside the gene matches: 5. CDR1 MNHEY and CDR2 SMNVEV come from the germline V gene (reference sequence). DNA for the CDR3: TGTGCCAGCAGTCCGGGACTAGCGGGAGGCCTCTACGAGCAGTACTTC. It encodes CASSPGLAGGLYEQYF.

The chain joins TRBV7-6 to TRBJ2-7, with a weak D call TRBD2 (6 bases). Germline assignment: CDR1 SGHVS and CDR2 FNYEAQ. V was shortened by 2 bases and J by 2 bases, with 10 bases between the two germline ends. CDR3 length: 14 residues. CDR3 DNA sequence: TGTGCCAGCAGCTTAAGGCGGGGAACCTACGAGCAGTACTTC. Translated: CASSLRRGTYEQYF.

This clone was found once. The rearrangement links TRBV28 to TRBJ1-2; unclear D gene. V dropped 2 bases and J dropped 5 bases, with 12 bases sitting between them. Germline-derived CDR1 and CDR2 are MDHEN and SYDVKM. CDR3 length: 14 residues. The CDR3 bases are TGTGCCAGCAGTTTAGGTCCGGGAAATTATGGCTACACCTTC. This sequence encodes CASSLGPGNYGYTF.

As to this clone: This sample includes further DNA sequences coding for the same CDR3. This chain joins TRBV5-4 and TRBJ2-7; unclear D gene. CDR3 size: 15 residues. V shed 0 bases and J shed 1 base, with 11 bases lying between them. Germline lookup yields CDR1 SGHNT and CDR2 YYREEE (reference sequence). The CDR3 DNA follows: TGTGCCAGCAGCTTGGCCGGCGGCAGATCCTACGAGCAGTACTTC. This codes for CASSLAGGRSYEQYF.

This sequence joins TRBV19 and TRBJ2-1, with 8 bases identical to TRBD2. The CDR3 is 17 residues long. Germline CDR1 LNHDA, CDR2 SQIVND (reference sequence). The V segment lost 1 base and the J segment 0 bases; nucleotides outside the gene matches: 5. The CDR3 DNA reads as TGTGCCAGTAGTATAGCAACGGGGGGGAGCTCCTACAATGAGCAGTTCTTC. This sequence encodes CASSIATGGSSYNEQFF.

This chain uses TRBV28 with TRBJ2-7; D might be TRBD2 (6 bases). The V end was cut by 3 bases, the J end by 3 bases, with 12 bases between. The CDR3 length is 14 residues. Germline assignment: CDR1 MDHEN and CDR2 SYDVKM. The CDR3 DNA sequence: TGTGCCAGCAGTTTGCGTCGGACTAACTACGAGCAGTACTTC. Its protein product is CASSLRRTNYEQYF.

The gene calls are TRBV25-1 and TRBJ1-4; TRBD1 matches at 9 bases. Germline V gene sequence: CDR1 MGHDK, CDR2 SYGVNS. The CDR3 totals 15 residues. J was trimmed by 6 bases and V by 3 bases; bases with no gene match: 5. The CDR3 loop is CASSERDRVYEKLFF. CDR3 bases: TGTGCCAGCAGTGAGCGGGACAGGGTTTATGAAAAACTGTTTTTT.

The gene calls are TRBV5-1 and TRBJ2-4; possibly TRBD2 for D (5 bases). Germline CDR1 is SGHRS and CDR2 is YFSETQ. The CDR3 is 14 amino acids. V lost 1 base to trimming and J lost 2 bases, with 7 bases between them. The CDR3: CASSLTGTKNIQYF. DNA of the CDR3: TGCGCCAGCAGCTTGACCGGGACCAAAAACATTCAGTACTTC.

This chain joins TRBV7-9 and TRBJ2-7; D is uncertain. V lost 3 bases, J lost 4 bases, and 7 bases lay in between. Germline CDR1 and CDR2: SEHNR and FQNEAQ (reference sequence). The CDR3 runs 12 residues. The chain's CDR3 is CASSFLTYEQYF. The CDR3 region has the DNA TGTGCCAGCAGCTTTTTGACATACGAGCAGTACTTC.

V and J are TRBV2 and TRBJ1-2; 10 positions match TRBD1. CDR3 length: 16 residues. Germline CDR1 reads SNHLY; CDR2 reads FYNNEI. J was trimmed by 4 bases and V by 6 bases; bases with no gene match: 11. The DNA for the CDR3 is TGTGCCAGCAGCCAAACGGGGGGACAGGGGAGCTATGGCTACACCTTC. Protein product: CASSQTGGQGSYGYTF.

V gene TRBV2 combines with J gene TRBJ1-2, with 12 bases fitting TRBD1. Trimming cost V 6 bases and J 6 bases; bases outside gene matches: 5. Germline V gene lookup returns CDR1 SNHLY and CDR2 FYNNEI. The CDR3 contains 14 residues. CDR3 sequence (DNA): TGTGCCAGCAGGGGACAGGGGGCAATCAATGGCTACACCTTC. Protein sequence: CASRGQGAINGYTF.

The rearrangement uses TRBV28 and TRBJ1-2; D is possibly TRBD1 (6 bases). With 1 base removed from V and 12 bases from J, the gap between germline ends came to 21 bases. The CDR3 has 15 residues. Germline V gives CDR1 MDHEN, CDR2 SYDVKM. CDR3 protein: CASSLSLRGLGSHTF. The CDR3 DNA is TGTGCCAGCAGTTTATCCCTCAGGGGTCTTGGGAGTCACACCTTC.

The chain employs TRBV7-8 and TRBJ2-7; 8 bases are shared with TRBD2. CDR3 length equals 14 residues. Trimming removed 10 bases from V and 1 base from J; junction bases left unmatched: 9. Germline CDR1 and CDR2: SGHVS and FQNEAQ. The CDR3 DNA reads TGTGCCACCGCGTTTGGCGGGAGGTCCTACGAGCAGTACTTC. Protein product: CATAFGGRSYEQYF.

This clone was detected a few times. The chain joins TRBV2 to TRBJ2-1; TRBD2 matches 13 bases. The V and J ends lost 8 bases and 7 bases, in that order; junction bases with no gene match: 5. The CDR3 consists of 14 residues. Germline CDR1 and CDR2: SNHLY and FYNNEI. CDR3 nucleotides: TGTGCCAGCGGCACTAGCGGGGGGGCAAATGAGCAGTTCTTC. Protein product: CASGTSGGANEQFF.

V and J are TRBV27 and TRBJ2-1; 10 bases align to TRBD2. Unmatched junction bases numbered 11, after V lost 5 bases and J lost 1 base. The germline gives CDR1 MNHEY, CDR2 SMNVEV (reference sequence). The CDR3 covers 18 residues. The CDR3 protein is CASSPTLLAGGSYNEQFF. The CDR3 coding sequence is TGTGCCAGCAGTCCGACCCTCTTAGCGGGAGGATCCTACAATGAGCAGTTCTTC.

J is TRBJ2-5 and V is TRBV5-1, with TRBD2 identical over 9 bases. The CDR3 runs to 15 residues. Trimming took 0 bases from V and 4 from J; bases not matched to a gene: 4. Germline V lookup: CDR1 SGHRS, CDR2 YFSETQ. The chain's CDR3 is CASSLGNSGGETQYF. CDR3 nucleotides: TGCGCCAGCAGCTTGGGAAATAGCGGGGGAGAGACCCAGTACTTC.

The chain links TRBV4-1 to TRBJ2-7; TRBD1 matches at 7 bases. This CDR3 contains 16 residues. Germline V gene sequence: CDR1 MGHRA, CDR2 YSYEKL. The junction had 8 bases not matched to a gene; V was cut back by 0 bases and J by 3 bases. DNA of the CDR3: TGCGCCAGCAGCCAAGACGAAGACGGGACAGACTACGAGCAGTACTTC. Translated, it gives CASSQDEDGTDYEQYF.